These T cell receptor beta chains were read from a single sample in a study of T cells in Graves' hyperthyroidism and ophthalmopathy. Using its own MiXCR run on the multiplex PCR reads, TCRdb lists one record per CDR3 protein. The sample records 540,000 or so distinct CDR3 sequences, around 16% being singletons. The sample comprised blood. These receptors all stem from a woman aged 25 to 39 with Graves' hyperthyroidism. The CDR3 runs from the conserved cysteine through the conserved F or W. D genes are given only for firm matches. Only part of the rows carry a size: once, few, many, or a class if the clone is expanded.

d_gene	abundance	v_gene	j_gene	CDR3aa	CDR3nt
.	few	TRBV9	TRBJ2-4	CASSDHQLGPGQRNIQYF	TGTGCCAGCAGCGATCACCAACTGGGGCCGGGACAAAGAAACATTCAGTACTTC
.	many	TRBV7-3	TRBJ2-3	CASSLKGTGTDTQYF	TGTGCCAGCAGCTTAAAGGGGACGGGCACAGATACGCAGTATTTT
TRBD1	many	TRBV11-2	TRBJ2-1	CASTVITWDRSSYNEQFF	TGTGCCAGCACCGTAATCACCTGGGACAGAAGCTCCTACAATGAGCAGTTCTTC
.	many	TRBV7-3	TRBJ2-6	CASSPVGAGANVLTF	TGTGCCAGCAGCCCTGTTGGGGCTGGGGCCAACGTCCTGACTTTC
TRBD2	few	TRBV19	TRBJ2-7	CASSMGAGDPYEQYF	TGTGCCAGTAGTATGGGAGCGGGAGATCCCTACGAGCAGTACTTC
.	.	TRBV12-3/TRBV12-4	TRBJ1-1	CASRTGGAFF	TGTGCCAGCCGCACCGGGGGAGCTTTCTTT
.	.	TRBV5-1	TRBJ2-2	CASRLPGARSGELFF	TGCGCCAGTCGTCTGCCGGGGGCCAGGTCCGGGGAGCTGTTTTTT
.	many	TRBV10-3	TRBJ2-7	CAIARERPPYEQYF	TGTGCCATCGCCCGGGAAAGGCCCCCCTACGAGCAGTACTTC
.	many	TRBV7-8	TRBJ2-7	CASRSAREQYF	TGTGCCAGCAGGTCAGCGCGCGAGCAGTACTTC
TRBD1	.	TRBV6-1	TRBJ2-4	CASSTRDRGQGKNIQYF	TGTGCCAGCAGTACCCGGGACAGGGGGCAAGGCAAAAACATTCAGTACTTC
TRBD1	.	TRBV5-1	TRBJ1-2	CASSLGRDRSNYGYTF	TGCGCCAGCAGCTTGGGGCGGGACAGGAGTAACTATGGCTACACCTTC
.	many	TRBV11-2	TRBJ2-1	CASSLDRRVEQFF	TGTGCCAGCAGCTTAGATCGCAGGGTTGAGCAGTTCTTC
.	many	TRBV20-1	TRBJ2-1	CSASGHVRYEQFF	TGCAGTGCTAGTGGGCACGTTCGGTATGAGCAGTTCTTC
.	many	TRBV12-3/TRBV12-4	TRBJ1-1	CASSLEGEGQVEAFF	TGTGCCAGCAGTTTAGAGGGGGAAGGGCAGGTTGAAGCTTTCTTT
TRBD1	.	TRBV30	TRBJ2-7	CAWSVAYRGNEQYF	TGTGCCTGGAGTGTAGCATACAGGGGCAACGAGCAGTACTTC
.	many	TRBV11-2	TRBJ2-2	CASSFDRSATGELFF	TGTGCCAGCAGCTTCGACAGAAGTGCGACCGGGGAGCTGTTTTTT
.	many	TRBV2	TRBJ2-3	CASITDTQYF	TGTGCCAGCATTACAGATACGCAGTATTTT
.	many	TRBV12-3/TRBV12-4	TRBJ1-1	CASRLDTTTEAFF	TGTGCCAGCAGGCTAGACACTACCACTGAAGCTTTCTTT
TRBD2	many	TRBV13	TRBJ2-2	CASSFLLAGVNTGELFF	TGTGCCAGCAGCTTCTTGCTAGCGGGGGTTAACACCGGGGAGCTGTTTTTT
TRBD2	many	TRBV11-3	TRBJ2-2	CASSLRLAGVATGELFF	TGTGCCAGCAGCTTAAGACTAGCGGGAGTTGCCACCGGGGAGCTGTTTTTT
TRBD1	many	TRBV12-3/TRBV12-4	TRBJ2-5	CASSWTGGAETQYF	TGTGCCAGCAGTTGGACAGGGGGCGCAGAGACCCAGTACTTC
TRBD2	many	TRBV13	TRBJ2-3	CASSETSGKPDTQYF	TGTGCCAGCAGCGAAACTAGCGGGAAGCCAGATACGCAGTATTTT
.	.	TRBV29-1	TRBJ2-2	CSVVGSDTGNTGELFF	TGCAGCGTTGTGGGATCAGACACAGGGAACACCGGGGAGCTGTTTTTT
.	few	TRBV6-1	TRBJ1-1	CASSTHLQGGTEAFF	TGTGCCAGCAGTACACACCTACAGGGCGGCACTGAAGCTTTCTTT
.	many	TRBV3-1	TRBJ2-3	CASSQKDTQYF	TGTGCCAGCAGCCAAAAAGATACGCAGTATTTT
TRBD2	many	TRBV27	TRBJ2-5	CASSLMRGETQYF	TGTGCCAGCAGTTTGATGCGGGGGGAGACCCAGTACTTC
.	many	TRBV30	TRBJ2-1	CAWSVGPPGINEQFF	TGTGCCTGGAGTGTAGGACCCCCGGGGATTAATGAGCAGTTCTTC
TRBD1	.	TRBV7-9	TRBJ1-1	CASSLRQGANTEAFF	TGTGCCAGCAGCCTAAGACAGGGGGCCAACACTGAAGCTTTCTTT
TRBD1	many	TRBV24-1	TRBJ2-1	CATSDRTGSDNEQFF	TGTGCCACCAGTGACAGGACAGGGTCCGACAATGAGCAGTTCTTC
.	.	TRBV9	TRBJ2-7	CASSPDSSSYEQYF	TGTGCCAGCAGCCCGGACTCGAGCTCCTACGAGCAGTACTTC
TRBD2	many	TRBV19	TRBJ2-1	CASSPPPYSGTYNEQFF	TGTGCCAGTAGCCCCCCTCCGTATAGCGGGACGTACAATGAGCAGTTCTTC
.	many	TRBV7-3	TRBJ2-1	CASSAGSEQFF	TGTGCCAGCAGCGCTGGTAGTGAGCAGTTCTTC
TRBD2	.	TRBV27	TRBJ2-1	CASSLPGGHRNEQFF	TGTGCCAGCAGTTTACCGGGGGGGCACCGCAATGAGCAGTTCTTC
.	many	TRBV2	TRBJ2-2	CASSVNRDNGELFF	TGTGCCAGCAGTGTAAACCGGGACAACGGGGAGCTGTTTTTT
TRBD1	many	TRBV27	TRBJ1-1	CASSGQGLTEAFF	TGTGCCAGCAGTGGACAGGGGCTCACTGAAGCTTTCTTT
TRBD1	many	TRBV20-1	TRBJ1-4	CSARGQGAYEKLFF	TGCAGTGCTAGAGGACAGGGGGCCTATGAAAAACTGTTTTTT
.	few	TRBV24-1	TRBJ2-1	CATSENSGNEQFF	TGTGCCACCAGTGAAAACAGCGGGAATGAGCAGTTCTTC
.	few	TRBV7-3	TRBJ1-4	CASSLTCGLMFF	TGTGCCAGCAGCTTAACGTGCGGTCTTATGTTTTTT
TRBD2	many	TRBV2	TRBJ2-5	CASRSPRAGGGETQYF	TGTGCCAGCAGGTCTCCCCGGGCGGGAGGTGGGGAGACCCAGTACTTC
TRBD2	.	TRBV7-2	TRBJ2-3	CASSPASGGAGTQYF	TGTGCCAGCAGCCCAGCTAGCGGGGGGGCGGGTACGCAGTATTTT
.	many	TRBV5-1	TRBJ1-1	CASSFRGEVDTEAFF	TGCGCCAGCAGCTTTCGCGGGGAGGTCGACACTGAAGCTTTCTTT
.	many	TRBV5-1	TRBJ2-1	CASSLRVNGNEQFF	TGCGCCAGCAGCTTAAGAGTTAATGGCAATGAGCAGTTCTTC
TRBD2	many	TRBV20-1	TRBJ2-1	CSASIASGRSNEQFF	TGCAGTGCTAGCATTGCTAGCGGGAGAAGCAATGAGCAGTTCTTC
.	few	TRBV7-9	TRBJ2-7	CASSLRYQDEQYF	TGTGCCAGCAGCTTAAGGTATCAAGACGAGCAGTACTTC
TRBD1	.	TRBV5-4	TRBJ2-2	CASSLGGTGTGELFF	TGTGCCAGCAGCTTGGGGGGGACAGGGACCGGGGAGCTGTTTTTT
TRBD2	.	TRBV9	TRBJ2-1	CASSVEYSGREFF	TGTGCCAGCAGCGTAGAGTATAGCGGGAGGGAGTTCTTC
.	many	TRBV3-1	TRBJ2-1	CASSQGSEQFF	TGTGCCAGCAGCCAAGGCTCTGAGCAGTTCTTC
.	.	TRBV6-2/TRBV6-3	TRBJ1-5	CASRTQDQPQHF	TGTGCCAGCAGAACACAGGATCAGCCCCAGCATTTT
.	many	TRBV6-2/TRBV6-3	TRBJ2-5	CASTRIDWNQETQYF	TGTGCCAGCACCAGAATCGACTGGAATCAAGAGACCCAGTACTTC
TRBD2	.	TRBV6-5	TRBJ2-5	CASSYSWVAGTSGTRVTQYF	TGTGCCAGCAGTTACTCGTGGGTGGCCGGGACTAGCGGTACGCGGGTGACCCAGTACTTC
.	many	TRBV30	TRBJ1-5	CAWSSPGPLYQPQHF	TGTGCCTGGAGTTCGCCAGGGCCGCTTTATCAGCCCCAGCATTTT
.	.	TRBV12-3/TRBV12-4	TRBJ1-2	CASTTFGTRAGYGYTF	TGTGCCAGCACTACTTTTGGAACTCGAGCGGGCTATGGCTACACCTTC
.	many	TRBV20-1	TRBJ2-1	CSARGEADNEQFF	TGCAGTGCTAGAGGGGAAGCAGACAATGAGCAGTTCTTC
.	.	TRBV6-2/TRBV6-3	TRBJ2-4	CASGQGLAKNIQYF	TGTGCCAGCGGGCAGGGTCTAGCCAAAAACATTCAGTACTTC
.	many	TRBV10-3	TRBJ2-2	CATFTTNSVFGTGELFF	TGTGCCACGTTCACCACCAATTCGGTCTTTGGTACCGGGGAGCTGTTTTTT
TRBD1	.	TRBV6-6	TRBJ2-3	CASSYLGQGSTNTQYF	TGTGCCAGCAGTTACCTCGGACAGGGGAGCACAAATACGCAGTATTTT